Each of the 20 T cell receptor beta chains below was sequenced from the same sample in a study of cytomegalovirus exposure and HLA in healthy donors. 60 Vbeta and 13 Jbeta primers were used in PCR. The protocol was immunoSEQ multiplex PCR, while the TCRdb copy is restricted to in-frame clones and leaves out a portion. The top ten hold 3.5% to 4.5% of the sample, which has some 110,000 clones, roughly three quarters seen once. The material sequenced was PBMCs. Source of these receptors: a man between 25 and 39 years old in good health and CMV-seropositive.

This chain connects TRBV4-3 to TRBJ2-5, with 11 bases identical to TRBD2. The germline V gene encodes CDR1 LGHNA and CDR2 YSLEER. The V segment lost 1 base and the J segment 5 bases; nucleotides outside the gene matches: 9. This CDR3 has 17 amino acids. The DNA of the CDR3 is TGCGCCAGCAGCCAAGCACTAGCGGGAGTTGTTTGGGAGACCCAGTACTTC. Its translation is CASSQALAGVVWETQYF.

The sample holds one count of this clone. The rearrangement uses TRBV10-3 and TRBJ2-5; D is unresolved. Deletions cut 5 bases from V and 2 bases from J, with 9 bases between. The CDR3 is 13 amino acids. Germline V CDR1 and CDR2: ENHRY, SYGVKD. The CDR3 reads CAISRLRQETQYF. The CDR3 region has the DNA TGTGCCATCAGTCGACTGAGGCAAGAGACCCAGTACTTC.

The rearrangement joins TRBV14 to TRBJ2-1, with TRBD2 identical over 16 bases. CDR1 SGHDN and CDR2 FVKESK come from the germline V gene. The CDR3 is 18 residues long. After removal of 4 bases from V and 7 bases from J, the junction contained 10 bases not matched to a gene. The CDR3 region is CASSRPPGLAGGRNEQFF. The CDR3 DNA follows: TGTGCCAGCAGCCGGCCCCCGGGACTAGCGGGGGGGCGGAATGAGCAGTTCTTC.

The V call is TRBV5-6, the J call TRBJ1-5; 7 positions match TRBD1. Per the germline V gene, CDR1 is SGHDT and CDR2 is YYEEEE. The junction had 7 bases not matched to a gene; V was cut back by 4 bases and J by 3 bases. The CDR3 covers 15 residues. The CDR3, as DNA: TGTGCCAGCAGCCCAGGGGGAAGGGACAATCAGCCCCAGCATTTT. This codes for CASSPGGRDNQPQHF.

The chain employs TRBV13 and TRBJ2-1, with 7 bases that match TRBD2. The J segment lost 2 bases and the V segment lost 4 bases, leaving 8 bases of the junction unmatched. The CDR3 totals 16 residues. Germline CDR1 and CDR2: PRHDT and FYEKMQ (reference sequence). The CDR3 protein is CASSSPGLAAYNEQFF. The CDR3 DNA reads as TGTGCCAGCAGCTCGCCCGGGCTAGCGGCCTACAATGAGCAGTTCTTC.

The chain is built from TRBV4-1 and TRBJ2-7; 10 nucleotides align to TRBD1. J gave up 2 bases and V 4 bases, and 5 bases lay outside the gene matches. The CDR3 has 15 amino acids. Per germline, CDR1 MGHRA and CDR2 YSYEKL. CDR3 region: CASSRGQGGTYEQYF. The CDR3 nucleotides are TGCGCCAGCAGCCGCGGACAGGGGGGGACCTACGAGCAGTACTTC.

The rearrangement joins TRBV7-2 to TRBJ2-3; TRBD2 matches at 16 bases. With 7 bases clipped from V and 11 bases from J, the junction kept 12 bases outside the gene matches. In germline, CDR1 is SGHTA, CDR2 FQGNSA. CDR3 length: 16 residues. The chain's CDR3 is CASIFGGTSGGARQYF. The DNA of the CDR3 is TGTGCCAGCATCTTCGGGGGGACTAGCGGGGGGGCCCGGCAGTATTTT.

A word on this clone: The junction departs from germline at one end; a sequencing error may be responsible. This rearrangement joins TRBV5-1 to TRBJ2-6; 9 bases agree with TRBD1. Per the germline V gene, CDR1 is SGHRS and CDR2 is YFSETQ. The CDR3 runs 15 residues. Here the CDR3 DNA reads TGCGCCAGCACCTACAGGGGGCCGGGGGCCAACGGCCTGACTTTC. Protein: CASTYRGPGANGLTF.

This rearrangement joins TRBV15 to TRBJ1-2, with no clear D. V was cut by 0 bases and J by 5 bases, with 7 bases left in between. The germline CDR1 and CDR2 sequences are LNHNV and YYDKDF (reference sequence). This CDR3 is 13 amino acids long. CDR3 bases: TGTGCCACCAGCAGAGAACAGCATTATGGCTACACCTTC. It is translated as CATSREQHYGYTF.

About this clone: Other nucleotide sequences from this sample produce the same CDR3. J is TRBJ2-7 and V is TRBV5-4, with 7 bases fitting TRBD2. Germline CDR1 is SGHNT and CDR2 is YYREEE (reference sequence). With V trimmed by 4 bases and J by 4 bases, 5 bases remained unmatched. The CDR3 has 13 residues. The CDR3 DNA follows: TGTGCCAGCAGCGACCGGACTAGTTACGAGCAGTACTTC. Its protein is CASSDRTSYEQYF.

This clone was recorded a few times. The J gene is TRBJ2-3, the V gene TRBV4-1; 10 bases are shared with TRBD2. J lost 5 bases, V lost 4 bases, and 6 bases had no gene match. The CDR3 sequence is 15 residues long. From germline, CDR1 is MGHRA and CDR2 YSYEKL. CDR3 DNA: TGCGCCAGCAGCCGTAAGCGGGGGGGAGGAGATACGCAGTATTTT. Its translation: CASSRKRGGGDTQYF.

In DNA, the CDR3 is TGTGCCAGCAGTTTCACCGGGACTAGCGGCTACGAGCAGTACTTC. This sequence encodes CASSFTGTSGYEQYF. This sequence joins TRBV28 and TRBJ2-7; 11 positions agree with TRBD2. Germline trimming cut 3 bases from V and 3 bases from J; bases unmatched to any gene: 4. Per the germline V gene, CDR1 is MDHEN and CDR2 is SYDVKM. CDR3 length equals 15 residues.

This sequence joins TRBV4-2 and TRBJ1-2; 7 bases are shared with TRBD1. This CDR3 is built from 16 residues. Looked up from germline, CDR1 is LGHNA and CDR2 is YNFKEQ. Losses at the gene ends were 0 bases for V and 4 bases for J; bases not matched to a gene: 8. The CDR3: CASSQDISKGAYGYTF. CDR3 bases: TGTGCCAGCAGCCAAGATATTTCGAAGGGGGCCTATGGCTACACCTTC.

This clone has just a few counts. V gene TRBV7-8 combines with J gene TRBJ2-1; 9 bases align to TRBD2. The CDR3 is 18 amino acids. V dropped 0 bases and J dropped 2; count of bases not matched to a gene: 8. CDR1 is SGHVS and CDR2 is FQNEAQ in the germline V gene. CDR3 in amino acids: CASSLALLAGETYNEQFF. The CDR3 DNA reads as TGTGCCAGCAGCTTAGCGTTATTAGCGGGGGAAACCTACAATGAGCAGTTCTTC.

The rearrangement links TRBV7-9 to TRBJ1-1; D is unclear. V lost 0 bases and J lost 4, with 6 bases in between. The germline CDR1 and CDR2 sequences are SEHNR and FQNEAQ (reference sequence). CDR3 length: 13 residues. CDR3 bases: TGTGCCAGCAGCTTAGCTCAGTTCACTGAAGCTTTCTTT. Its translation is CASSLAQFTEAFF. Full variable domain (rest looked up from reference TRBV7-9 and TRBJ1-1): DTGVSQNPRHKITKRGQNVTFRCDPISEHNRLYWYRQTLGQGPEFLTYFQNEAQLEKSRLLSDRFSAERPKGSFSTLEIQRTEQGDSAMYLCASSLAQFTEAFFGQGTRLTVV.

Details on this clone: Distinct nucleotide sequences in the sample also encode this CDR3. The chain recombines TRBV7-2 with TRBJ2-7; TRBD2 matches 9 bases. Germline V gene data show CDR1 as SGHTA and CDR2 as FQGNSA. The CDR3 covers 14 residues. Germline trimming cut 2 bases from V and 4 bases from J; bases unmatched to any gene: 3. The CDR3 DNA is TGTGCCAGCAGCTTACTAGCGGGATTTTACGAGCAGTACTTC. Protein: CASSLLAGFYEQYF.

The chain has TRBV14 and TRBJ2-7; 9 bases line up with TRBD1. The CDR3 spans 15 residues. Looked up from germline, CDR1 is SGHDN and CDR2 is FVKESK. V was clipped by 2 bases and J by 3 bases; unmatched bases: 5. CDR3 sequence reads: CASSQFSGQGYEQYF. The CDR3 nucleotides are TGTGCCAGCAGCCAATTTTCGGGACAGGGCTACGAGCAGTACTTC.

In DNA form, the CDR3 reads TGCGCCAGCAGCGCTCAGGACAGCTATGGCTACACCTTC. Its translation is CASSAQDSYGYTF. The chain has TRBV4-3 and TRBJ1-2; tentative D call: TRBD1 (6 bases). Trimming removed 5 bases from V and 4 bases from J, with 11 bases in between. This CDR3 has 13 residues. In germline, CDR1 is LGHNA, CDR2 YSLEER.

The gene calls are TRBV6-5 and TRBJ1-2; the D is unclear. Germline lookup yields CDR1 MNHEY and CDR2 SVGAGI. The CDR3 consists of 14 residues. Trimming removed 6 bases from V and 8 bases from J, with 19 bases in between. The CDR3 is CASSLTGHTKGYTF. The CDR3 DNA is TGTGCCAGCAGCCTAACTGGGCACACGAAGGGCTACACCTTC.

This clone was recorded once. This chain joins TRBV7-6 and TRBJ2-1; maybe TRBD1 (5 bases). V dropped 5 bases and J dropped 5 bases, with 16 bases sitting between them. Germline lookup yields CDR1 SGHVS and CDR2 FNYEAQ. CDR3 length: 15 amino acids. The CDR3 loop is CASSKGASQHNEQFF. In nucleotides, the CDR3 is TGTGCCAGCAGCAAAGGGGCCTCCCAGCACAATGAGCAGTTCTTC.